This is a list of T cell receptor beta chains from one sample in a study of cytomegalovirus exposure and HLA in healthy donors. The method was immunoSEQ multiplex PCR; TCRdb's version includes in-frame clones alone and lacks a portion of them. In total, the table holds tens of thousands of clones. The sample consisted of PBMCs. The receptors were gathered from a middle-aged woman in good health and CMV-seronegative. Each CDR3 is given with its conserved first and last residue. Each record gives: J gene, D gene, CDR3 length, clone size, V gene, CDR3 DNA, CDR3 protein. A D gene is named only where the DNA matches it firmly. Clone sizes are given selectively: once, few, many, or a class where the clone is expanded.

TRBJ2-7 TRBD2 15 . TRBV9 TGTGCCAGCAGCGAAGGGACTAGCGGGATTTACGAGCAGTACTTC CASSEGTSGIYEQYF
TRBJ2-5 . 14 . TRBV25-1 TGTGCCAGCAGTGTCGGGGGGCTCGGGGAGACCCAGTACTTC CASSVGGLGETQYF
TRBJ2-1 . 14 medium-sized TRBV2 TGTGCCAGCAGTGAAGCGCTTGGGCGCAATGAGCAGTTCTTC CASSEALGRNEQFF
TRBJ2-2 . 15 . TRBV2 TGTGCCAGCAGTGAAGGGACAGTTAACACCGGGGAGCTGTTTTTT CASSEGTVNTGELFF
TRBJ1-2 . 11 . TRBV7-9 TGTGCCAGCAGCTCCCAGGTTCCCTACACCTTC CASSSQVPYTF
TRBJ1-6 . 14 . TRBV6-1 TGTGCCAGCAGTGAAGTGGGGGCACCTTCACCCCTCCACTTT CASSEVGAPSPLHF
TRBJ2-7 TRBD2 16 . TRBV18 TGTGCCAGCTCACCACAGCGGACTAGCGGCTCCTACGAGCAGTACTTC CASSPQRTSGSYEQYF
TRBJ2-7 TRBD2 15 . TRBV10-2 TGCGCCAGCAGTGACGGAGTAGCGGGACCCTACGAGCAGTACTTC CASSDGVAGPYEQYF
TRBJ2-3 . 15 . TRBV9 TGTGCCAGCAGCGTAGGGCAACAATGGACAGATACGCAGTATTTT CASSVGQQWTDTQYF
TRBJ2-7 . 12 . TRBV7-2 TGTGCCAGCAGCTTAATAGTGTTCGAGCAGTACTTC CASSLIVFEQYF
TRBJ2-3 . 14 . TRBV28 TGTGCCAGCAGTTCCGGGTTAGTTCCAGATACGCAGTATTTT CASSSGLVPDTQYF
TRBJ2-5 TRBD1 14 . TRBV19 TGTGCCAGTAGTATTACAGGGGGCGATGAGACCCAGTACTTC CASSITGGDETQYF
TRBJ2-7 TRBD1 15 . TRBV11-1 TGTGCCAGCAGAACCGGGACAGGGGAGGTGAACGAGCAGTACTTC CASRTGTGEVNEQYF
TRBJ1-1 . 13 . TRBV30 TGTGCCTGGAGTGTACAGGGGAACACTGAAGCTTTCTTT CAWSVQGNTEAFF
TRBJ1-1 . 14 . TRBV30 TGTGCCTGGAAGCGACCGGGACAGAACACTGAAGCTTTCTTT CAWKRPGQNTEAFF
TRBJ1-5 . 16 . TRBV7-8 TGTGCCAGCAGCTTACTGAATCAGGGGAGCAATCAGCCCCAGCATTTT CASSLLNQGSNQPQHF
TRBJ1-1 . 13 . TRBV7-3 TGTGCCAGCAGCTTAGGGCAGAACACTGAAGCTTTCTTT CASSLGQNTEAFF
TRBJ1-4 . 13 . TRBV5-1 TGCGCCAGCAGCTTACGGGGTATCGAAAAACTGTTTTTT CASSLRGIEKLFF
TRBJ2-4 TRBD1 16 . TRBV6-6 TGTGCCAGCAGTTTTCGACAGGGGGGGTTTAAAAACATTCAGTACTTC CASSFRQGGFKNIQYF
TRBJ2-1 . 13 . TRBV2 TGTGCCAGCAGCGCAGAGGCCCACAATGAGCAGTTCTTC CASSAEAHNEQFF
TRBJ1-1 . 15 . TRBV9 TGTGCCAGCAGCGTACTGGCGACAACGAACACTGAAGCTTTCTTT CASSVLATTNTEAFF
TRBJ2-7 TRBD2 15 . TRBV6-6 TGTGCCAGCAGTTACAGATTAGCGGGGACCTACGAGCAGTACTTC CASSYRLAGTYEQYF
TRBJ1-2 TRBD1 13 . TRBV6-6 TGTGCCAGCAGTGTTACAGGGGACTATGGCTACACCTTC CASSVTGDYGYTF
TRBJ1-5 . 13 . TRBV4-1 TGCGCCAGCAGTGGGAAGGAGGATCAGCCCCAGCATTTT CASSGKEDQPQHF
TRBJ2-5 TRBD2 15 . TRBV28 TGTGCCAGCAGGCTAGGACTAGCGGGAGAACAGACCCAGTACTTC CASRLGLAGEQTQYF
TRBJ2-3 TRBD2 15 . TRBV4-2 TGTGCCAGCAGCCAAGATCGGGTAGCGGGAGATACGCAGTATTTT CASSQDRVAGDTQYF
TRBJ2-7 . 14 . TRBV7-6 TGTGCCAGCAGCTCACAGGGGGGGACCTACGAGCAGTACTTC CASSSQGGTYEQYF
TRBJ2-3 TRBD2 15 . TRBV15 TGTGCCACCAGCCGGACTAGCGGGATAGGGCATACGCAGTATTTT CATSRTSGIGHTQYF
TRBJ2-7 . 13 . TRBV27 TGTGCCAGCACCGCCCACTTTGGAGGCGAGCAGTACTTC CASTAHFGGEQYF
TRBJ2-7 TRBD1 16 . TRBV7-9 TGTGCCAGCAGCTTGGGCGGGACAGGGCGAGGGTACGAGCAGTACTTC CASSLGGTGRGYEQYF
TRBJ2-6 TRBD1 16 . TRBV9 TGTGCCAGCAGCGAAGAGACAGGGGCTGGGGCCAACGTCCTGACTTTC CASSEETGAGANVLTF
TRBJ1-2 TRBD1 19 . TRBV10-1 TGCGCCAGCAGTGACCCCTCGGGACAGCTCAGCAAGGGTAACTATGGCTACACCTTC CASSDPSGQLSKGNYGYTF
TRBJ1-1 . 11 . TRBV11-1 TGTGCCAGCAGCTTAGGGCCGTCAGCTTTCTTT CASSLGPSAFF
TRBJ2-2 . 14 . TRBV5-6 TGTGCCAGCAGCCTACTGGGGACTACCGGGGAGCTGTTTTTT CASSLLGTTGELFF
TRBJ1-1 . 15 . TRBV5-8 TGTGCCAGCAGCTTGGGAGCCGGGGTGAACACTGAAGCTTTCTTT CASSLGAGVNTEAFF